Reported below is one T cell receptor beta chain. No antigen is known for it. No clone much larger than this one lies a single base away; base qualities are absent. This entry comes from a study of T cell responses to AZD1222 COVID-19 vaccine (dated by TCRdb to the early 2020s). With respect to the entire study: AZD1222 recipients given second doses at about 4 weeks or at about 12 weeks were pooled, since spike-specific TCR depth and breadth were not found to differ between the two schedules. TCR sequencing was performed for 230 to 250 trial participants, of whom roughly 200 were given two doses of AZD1222 and 26 were given two doses of MenACWY control vaccine. Trial participants were enrolled by age into 18-55, 56-69 and 70-plus year subgroups, with around 140, 26 and 57 TCR-sequenced participants respectively. What the study reported, not specific to this receptor: After two AZD1222 doses, both the breadth and the depth of spike-specific TCRs were significantly higher than at day 0 and than in MenACWY recipients. Nearly half of unique spike-specific TCRs reportedly recognized epitopes outside regions mutated in the B.1.351 and B.1.1.7 variants. The whole spike protein was spanned by vaccine-associated CD4 TCRs, and dominant responses were seen in regions 160-218 and 743-854. Only five to seven AZD1222 recipients were SARS-CoV-2 seropositive at baseline, limiting conclusions about previously exposed vaccinees. No day 14 peak-response samples were available, so repertoires were characterized only after the peak T cell response. Most participants were white British and females outnumbered males, and the authors suggested that clonal diversity may have been underestimated. The 56-69-year group was small, and its depth increase did not reach significance, likely because of low power.

Deletion took 3 bases off V and 5 bases off J, with a span of 16 bases between the germline ends. CDR1 and CDR2 are read off the germline V gene (reference sequence) as SGHAT and FQDESV. Measured from the cysteine to the phenylalanine, the CDR3 is 15 residues long. The CDR3 DNA has 45 bases and is translated from base 1. The CDR3 regions of human TCRbeta chains were subjected to immunosequencing. In the authors' own workflow: TCRs in the repertoires were compared against a reference library of SARS-CoV-2-specific TCRs that had been generated with the MIRA antigen-specificity platform. Breadth was defined as the fraction of unique TCRs that were SARS-CoV-2-associated. Depth was defined as the fraction of total T cells that were SARS-CoV-2-associated. Each spike-specific TCR was assigned to its reactive spike region and to a CD4 or CD8 class using the MIRA data. Log10-transformed breadth and depth values were compared by one-way ANOVA with Sidak's multiple comparisons tests. TCRdb carries this immuneACCESS record with in-frame sequences only. Its versions omit some clonotypes, under half of them owing to an unresolved V gene in the studies checked, with the rest unexplained. D and trimming were read from the DNA, whereas the V and J calls and clone size are those reported in that table. Across this sample there are about 56,000 clones, with roughly 85% seen only once. The top ten hold more than 12% of the sample.

The meaning of the sample's time point label: baseline before first vaccination. Samples from vaccinated people were obtained from the UK trials COV001 and COV002, which included a single-blind randomized controlled phase 2/3 trial of AZD1222 (ChAdOx1 nCoV-19) in healthy adults. Trial participant PBMC samples were collected at day 0 and day 28 after the second dose for TCRbeta chain sequencing. Recombination linked TRBV11-1 to TRBJ2-5; matching of 6 bases hints at TRBD1 as the D gene. The receptor comes from an adult in good health. The sample was peripheral blood, taken on day 0 of AZD1222 vaccination. CDR3 region: CASSFYDRSGETQYF. The DNA sequence follows: TGTGCCAGCAGCTTTTACGACAGGTCGGGGGAGACCCAGTACTTC.